This note documents a single T cell receptor beta chain sequence. What it binds is not known. Noted time point: pretreatment peripheral blood. This table comes from immunoSEQ multiplex PCR, and its TCRdb copy is limited to in-frame clones, with some not included. The repertoire consists of tens of thousands of clones, with over 80% occurring once and the leading ten covering more than 6.5%. These data come from a study of PD-L1 blockade in urothelial cancer. For the study at large: Blood analysis took place 3 weeks (second dose) and 6 weeks after treatment start. Counts from blood samples showed a median of roughly 150,000 T cells. Study results and caveats: Better progression-free and overall survival followed lower pretreatment blood clonality.

The germline V gene has CDR1 SNHLY and CDR2 FYNNEI. This CDR3 region has 13 residues. V lost 4 bases and J lost 3, with 9 bases in between. The chain carries TRBV2 and TRBJ1-1; D is perhaps TRBD1 (6 bases). This sequence originates from a man aged 35 to 55 with urothelial cancer. The sample was PBMCs, taken around atezolizumab (anti-PD-L1) treatment. CDR3 nucleotide sequence: TGTGCCAGCAGTGGACAGGATTACACTGAAGCTTTCTTT. The encoded protein is CASSGQDYTEAFF.